This T cell receptor beta chain was recovered during a study of T cells in Graves' hyperthyroidism and ophthalmopathy. General study findings and limits: Ophthalmopathy got predicted by the model a median about six months before its onset.

This clonotype was detected ten times or more. Its cognate antigen is unknown. TCR beta CDR3 regions were amplified from RNA transcripts. A set of HTBI primers served as the primers for a first-round RT-PCR of the TCR CDR3. MiXCR, run by TCRdb on the multiplex PCR reads, gives a single entry per CDR3 protein. In the table there are some 370,000 distinct CDR3 sequences, about 14% of which are singletons. The sequencing sample was made of blood. The receptor was derived from a man aged 50 to 59 with Graves' ophthalmopathy.

The CDR3 nucleotides are TGCAGTGCTAGAGTCGGGGCTGGGGAGCTGTTTTTT. This codes for CSARVGAGELFF. This chain joins TRBV20-1 and TRBJ2-2; the D call may be TRBD1 or TRBD2 (5 bases each). The germline gives CDR1 DFQATT, CDR2 SNEGSKA (reference sequence). This CDR3 contains 12 residues. The V end was cut by 1 base, the J end by 8 bases, with 8 bases between.